One and the same sample provided the 2 T cell receptor beta chains below, sequenced in a study of beta chain features in type 1 diabetes. The isolated RNA, all of it, was reverse transcribed, so expressed TCRB transcripts were what got sequenced. Only in-frame clones appear in the TCRdb table, and some are missing; sequencing was by immunoSEQ multiplex PCR. The sample yields more than 250,000 clones, more than 13% seen once. Their recognized antigens are unknown. Study-wide findings and caveats: Significant though moderate, a shortening of TCRB CDR3s appeared in all four CD4+ subsets of Type 1 diabetes patients.

Sequences were obtained from naive CD4+ T cells from blood. The receptors were gathered from a man aged 30 to 45 with type 1 diabetes.

The table lists this clone with a count of one. The rearrangement links TRBV30 to TRBJ1-2, with unresolved D. V lost 0 bases and J 2 bases, leaving 16 bases between the germline ends. Germline CDR1 is GTSNPN and CDR2 is SVGIG (reference sequence). This CDR3 comprises 16 residues. For the CDR3, the DNA is TGTGCCTGGAGTGTTTTGAGCGAGACGCTCAACTATGGCTACACCTTC. Its protein is CAWSVLSETLNYGYTF.

The chain has TRBV7-9 and TRBJ1-1, with 9 bases aligning to TRBD1. Germline CDR1 reads SEHNR; CDR2 reads FQNEAQ (reference sequence). The ends lost 5 bases at V and 5 bases at J; junction bases unmatched: 9. This CDR3 has 15 amino acids. The CDR3 DNA sequence: TGTGCCAGCAGCCCAAACCTGGGACAGGGTACTGAAGCTTTCTTT. It encodes CASSPNLGQGTEAFF.